These T cell receptor beta chains were read from a single sample in a study of T cell responses to AZD1222 COVID-19 vaccine. Libraries were prepared by immunoSEQ multiplex PCR; TCRdb keeps only in-frame clonotypes and omits some of them. The sample shows 100,000 to 120,000 clones, roughly 91% of them seen only once. Sequenced material: peripheral blood, taken on day 0 of AZD1222 vaccination. The source is an adult in good health. Both conserved end residues are part of each CDR3. A D gene is named only where the DNA matches it firmly. Expanded clones are given a class, and other clones once, few, many or no size at all.

abundance,v_gene,d_gene,j_gene,CDR3aa,CDR3nt
.,TRBV4-1,.,TRBJ2-7,CASSQGGLPRGYEQYF,TGCGCCAGCAGCCAAGGCGGACTACCTCGGGGCTACGAGCAGTACTTC
.,TRBV30,.,TRBJ2-3,CAWSVEAQPSTDTQYF,TGTGCCTGGAGTGTTGAAGCGCAACCTAGCACAGATACGCAGTATTTT
.,TRBV19,TRBD2,TRBJ2-5,CASSPGLALETQYF,TGTGCCAGTAGCCCTGGACTAGCGCTGGAGACCCAGTACTTC
.,TRBV6-5,.,TRBJ1-6,CASSPGTINSPLHF,TGTGCCAGCAGCCCCGGGACAATAAATTCACCCCTCCACTTT
once,TRBV18,TRBD2,TRBJ2-1,CASSPGLAGLNEQFF,TGTGCCAGCTCGCCAGGACTAGCGGGATTAAATGAGCAGTTCTTC
.,TRBV5-1,.,TRBJ2-1,CASSLGGGTPSYNEQFF,TGCGCCAGCAGCTTGGGAGGCGGGACTCCCTCCTACAATGAGCAGTTCTTC
.,TRBV29-1,.,TRBJ1-2,CSVEDWERDYGYTF,TGCAGCGTTGAAGATTGGGAGAGAGACTATGGCTACACCTTC
.,TRBV4-2,.,TRBJ1-2,CASSQDLSANYGYTF,TGTGCCAGCAGCCAAGATCTTTCGGCTAACTATGGCTACACCTTC
.,TRBV7-9,.,TRBJ1-5,CASSIQGSNQPQHF,TGTGCCAGCAGCATACAGGGTAGCAATCAGCCCCAGCATTTT
.,TRBV30,.,TRBJ2-7,CAFRSAAYEQYF,TGTGCCTTCAGAAGCGCCGCCTACGAGCAGTACTTC
.,TRBV27,TRBD1,TRBJ1-2,CASSFDRGGGYTF,TGTGCCAGCAGTTTTGACAGGGGAGGTGGCTACACCTTC
once,TRBV6-1,TRBD1,TRBJ2-7,CASSEGRQGATYEQYF,TGTGCCAGCAGTGAAGGTCGGCAGGGGGCCACCTACGAGCAGTACTTC
.,TRBV6-2/TRBV6-3,TRBD1,TRBJ1-5,CASSYTVMGDSSNQPQHF,TGTGCCAGCAGTTACACCGTAATGGGGGACAGTAGCAATCAGCCCCAGCATTTT
.,TRBV15,TRBD2,TRBJ2-7,CATSRGGLAPYEQYF,TGTGCCACCAGCAGGGGGGGACTAGCTCCCTACGAGCAGTACTTC
few,TRBV5-1,.,TRBJ1-4,CASSLGGTNEKLFF,TGCGCCAGCAGCTTGGGGGGTACTAATGAAAAACTGTTTTTT
few,TRBV7-8,TRBD1,TRBJ1-2,CASSLGGQPLGYTF,TGTGCCAGCAGCTTAGGGGGACAGCCCTTAGGCTACACCTTC
.,TRBV7-9,TRBD2,TRBJ2-5,CASSLRSGGRGQETQYF,TGTGCCAGCAGCTTACGGTCTGGCGGGAGGGGTCAAGAGACCCAGTACTTC
.,TRBV2,.,TRBJ1-1,CASRPEGGNTEAFF,TGTGCCAGCAGACCCGAGGGGGGGAACACTGAAGCTTTCTTT
.,TRBV7-3,.,TRBJ2-5,CASSIGSYQETQYF,TGTGCCAGCAGTATAGGGTCCTACCAAGAGACCCAGTACTTC
.,TRBV28,TRBD2,TRBJ2-1,CASSPLAGASPNEQFF,TGTGCCAGCAGTCCTCTAGCGGGAGCCTCTCCGAATGAGCAGTTCTTC
.,TRBV27,TRBD1,TRBJ2-2,CASRPLGQTAGELFF,TGTGCCAGCAGACCACTGGGACAGACTGCCGGGGAGCTGTTTTTT
.,TRBV5-1,.,TRBJ2-5,CASSLGARGGGPQYF,TGCGCCAGCAGCTTGGGAGCGAGGGGGGGAGGTCCCCAGTACTTC
.,TRBV7-2,.,TRBJ1-1,CASSTQGRTEAFF,TGTGCCAGCAGCACACAGGGTAGAACTGAAGCTTTCTTT
.,TRBV30,.,TRBJ2-1,CAWSVSLEQFF,TGTGCCTGGAGTGTATCTTTAGAGCAGTTCTTC
.,TRBV20-1,.,TRBJ1-1,CSASNGVNTEAFF,TGCAGTGCTAGTAACGGGGTGAACACTGAAGCTTTCTTT
.,TRBV11-2,TRBD1,TRBJ2-3,CASSRSGQVDTQYF,TGTGCCAGCAGCCGATCAGGACAGGTAGATACGCAGTATTTT
.,TRBV19,TRBD2,TRBJ2-5,CASSIGRAGGVETQYF,TGTGCCAGTAGTATCGGGCGAGCGGGAGGGGTGGAGACCCAGTACTTC
.,TRBV4-3,.,TRBJ1-3,CASSQGMGNTIYF,TGCGCCAGCAGCCAAGGAATGGGAAACACCATATATTTT
.,TRBV15,.,TRBJ1-6,CATSRVTGTPNSPLHF,TGTGCCACCAGCAGAGTTACCGGGACGCCAAATTCACCCCTCCACTTT
.,TRBV5-4,.,TRBJ2-1,CASSLGRATSYNEQFF,TGTGCCAGCAGCTTGGGGCGAGCGACCTCCTACAATGAGCAGTTCTTC
.,TRBV11-2,.,TRBJ1-2,CASSFTGSTYGYTF,TGTGCCAGCAGCTTTACCGGGAGCACCTATGGCTACACCTTC
.,TRBV27,.,TRBJ2-5,CASSSSGLVGETQYF,TGTGCCAGCAGTTCTTCCGGGCTAGTCGGGGAGACCCAGTACTTC
once,TRBV15,.,TRBJ1-6,CATSPRLQGNNSPLHF,TGTGCCACCAGCCCCCGTTTACAGGGCAATAATTCACCCCTCCACTTT
.,TRBV7-7,TRBD2,TRBJ2-1,CASSLGGGYNEQFF,TGTGCCAGCAGCTTAGGCGGGGGCTACAATGAGCAGTTCTTC
.,TRBV6-5,TRBD1,TRBJ1-6,CASRAGQVNSPLHF,TGTGCCAGCAGGGCTGGACAGGTTAATTCACCCCTCCACTTT
once,TRBV2,TRBD2,TRBJ2-1,CASSRDYFDEQFF,TGTGCCAGCAGCCGGGACTATTTCGATGAGCAGTTCTTC
.,TRBV29-1,TRBD1,TRBJ2-7,CSVRQRTGLYEQYF,TGCAGCGTCCGGCAACGGACAGGTCTCTACGAGCAGTACTTC
.,TRBV29-1,.,TRBJ1-5,CSVEGGVGQPQHF,TGCAGCGTTGAGGGGGGGGTCGGCCAGCCCCAGCATTTT
.,TRBV9,TRBD1,TRBJ2-7,CASSVAGQDYEQYF,TGTGCCAGCAGCGTAGCTGGACAGGACTACGAGCAGTACTTC
.,TRBV24-1,TRBD1,TRBJ2-2,CATGPPGTGGTGELFF,TGTGCCACCGGCCCTCCCGGGACAGGAGGGACCGGGGAGCTGTTTTTT
.,TRBV19,.,TRBJ2-7,CASSTPDRGQEQYF,TGTGCCAGTAGTACACCTGACCGGGGTCAGGAGCAGTACTTC
many,TRBV28,TRBD1,TRBJ1-6,CASRLQTGNLNSPLHF,TGTGCCAGCAGACTCCAGACAGGGAACCTTAATTCACCCCTCCACTTT
.,TRBV11-2,.,TRBJ1-3,CASSSDRGNTIYF,TGTGCCAGCAGCTCTGACAGGGGAAACACCATATATTTT
.,TRBV7-3,TRBD1,TRBJ1-2,CASSLTKDPGQAGGYTF,TGTGCCAGCAGCTTAACGAAGGATCCGGGACAGGCGGGTGGCTACACCTTC
.,TRBV19,TRBD1,TRBJ1-2,CASSISYRGFYGYTF,TGTGCCAGTAGTATATCCTACAGGGGATTTTATGGCTACACCTTC